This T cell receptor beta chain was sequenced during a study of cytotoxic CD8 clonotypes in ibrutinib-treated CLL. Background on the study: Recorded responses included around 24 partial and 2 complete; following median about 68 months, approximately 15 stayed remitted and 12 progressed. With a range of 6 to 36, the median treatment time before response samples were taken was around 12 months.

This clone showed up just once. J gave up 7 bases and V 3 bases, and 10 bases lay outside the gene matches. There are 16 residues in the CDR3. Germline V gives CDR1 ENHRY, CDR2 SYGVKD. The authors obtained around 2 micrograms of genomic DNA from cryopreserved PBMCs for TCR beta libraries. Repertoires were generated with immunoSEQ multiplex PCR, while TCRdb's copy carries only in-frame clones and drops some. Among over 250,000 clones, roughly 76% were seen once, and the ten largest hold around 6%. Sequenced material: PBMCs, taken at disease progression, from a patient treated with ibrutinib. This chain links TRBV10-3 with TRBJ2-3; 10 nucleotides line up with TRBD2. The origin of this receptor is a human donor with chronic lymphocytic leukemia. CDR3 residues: CAISDSTSGAPHTQYF. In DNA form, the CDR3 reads TGTGCCATCAGTGACTCAACTAGCGGGGCTCCCCATACGCAGTATTTT.